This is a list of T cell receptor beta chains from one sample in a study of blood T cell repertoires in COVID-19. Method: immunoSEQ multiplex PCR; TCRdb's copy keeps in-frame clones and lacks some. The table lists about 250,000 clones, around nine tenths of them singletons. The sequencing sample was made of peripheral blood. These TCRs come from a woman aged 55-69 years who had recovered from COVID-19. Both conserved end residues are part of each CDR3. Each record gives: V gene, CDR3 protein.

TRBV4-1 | CASSRQAITDNQPQHF
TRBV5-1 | CASSPDMYEQGTPDTQYF
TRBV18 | CASSPYGLMNTEAFF
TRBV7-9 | CASSLAVDTQYF
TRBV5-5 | CASSSTTGSVRSNQPQHF
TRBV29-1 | CSAPGTSGGNSYNEQFF
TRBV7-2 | CASSKQGYEQYF
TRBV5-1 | CASSLSRTVTSYEQYF
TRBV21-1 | CASSGGEGAPVGVRNQPQHF
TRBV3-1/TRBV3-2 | CASSYTGADSPLHF
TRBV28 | CASSTTGQAYEQYF